What follows are 32 T cell receptor beta chains derived from one specimen sequenced in a study of memory CD4+ T cells and cytomegalovirus serostatus. The sort gate was single viable CD3+CD4+CD8-CD45RO+ cells for memory CD4+ T cells. Profiling relied on immunoSEQ multiplex PCR, and the TCRdb table lists in-frame clones only, not all of them. The table has 25,000 to 30,000 clones, 60% to 80% seen once. Sequenced sample: memory CD4+ T cells from blood. Source of these receptors: an adult in good health and CMV-seronegative.

The V and J genes are TRBV7-9 and TRBJ1-6; D might be TRBD1 (6 bases). The CDR3 length is 17 residues. Trimming cost V 2 bases and J 7 bases, with 18 bases left between them. Germline loops: CDR1 SEHNR, CDR2 FQNEAQ (reference sequence). CDR3 sequence: CASSLKDLGGPNSPLHF. In nucleotides, the CDR3 is TGTGCCAGCAGCTTAAAGGACCTCGGGGGCCCAAATTCACCCCTCCACTTT.

The chain has TRBV6-5 and TRBJ1-5; D gene uncertain. The germline V gene has CDR1 MNHEY and CDR2 SVGAGI. CDR3 length: 14 residues. V was cut by 6 bases and J by 0 bases, with 9 bases left in between. The CDR3: CASSPLDSNQPQHF. The CDR3 nucleotides are TGTGCCAGCAGCCCCCTCGATAGCAATCAGCCCCAGCATTTT.

This clone was counted only a few times. The V call is TRBV7-2, the J call TRBJ2-2; 9 nucleotides match TRBD2. The germline V gene has CDR1 SGHTA and CDR2 FQGNSA. The trim removed 3 bases at V and 5 bases at J, leaving 4 bases unmatched. The CDR3 covers 15 residues. Written as DNA, the CDR3 is TGTGCCAGCAGCTTTAGCGGGGGAGGAACCGGGGAGCTGTTTTTT. Translation: CASSFSGGGTGELFF.

The chain couples TRBV5-1 to TRBJ1-1; TRBD1 might be the D (6 bases). Germline V gene data show CDR1 as SGHRS and CDR2 as YFSETQ. The CDR3 spans 14 residues. The V end was cut by 1 base, the J end by 3 bases, with 10 bases between. CDR3 nucleotides: TGCGCCAGCAGCTTGTTGGGGGCGGACACTGAAGCTTTCTTT. Protein: CASSLLGADTEAFF.

This chain joins TRBV6-5 and TRBJ2-7; D perhaps matches TRBD2 (6 bases). The CDR3 spans 12 residues. Germline CDR1 is MNHEY and CDR2 is SVGAGI. V was shortened by 8 bases and J by 3 bases, with 11 bases between the two germline ends. In DNA, the CDR3 is TGTGCCAGCGGGGGGATCCACTACGAGCAGTACTTC. Its protein is CASGGIHYEQYF.

The chain recombines TRBV7-8 with TRBJ1-1, with D unresolved. The V gene lost 7 bases and the J gene lost 0 bases, with 12 bases spanning the gap. Germline values: CDR1 SGHVS, CDR2 FQNEAQ. The CDR3 runs 14 residues. CDR3 in amino acids: CASTPQPMNTEAFF. The CDR3 DNA sequence: TGTGCCAGCACTCCACAGCCGATGAACACTGAAGCTTTCTTT.

This chain uses TRBV11-2 with TRBJ1-1; D call uncertain. Trimming left V 1 base short and J 3 bases short, with 3 bases between. The length of the CDR3 is 12 residues. Germline values: CDR1 SGHAT, CDR2 FQNNGV. CDR3 DNA: TGTGCCAGCAGCTTAGTGGACACTGAAGCTTTCTTT. Protein: CASSLVDTEAFF.

This sequence joins TRBV5-6 and TRBJ1-2; 10 nucleotides agree with TRBD1. CDR1 SGHDT and CDR2 YYEEEE come from the germline V gene. This CDR3 is built from 15 residues. V lost 3 bases and J lost 7; bases outside the gene matches: 9. The CDR3 loop is CASSSRQGAVIGYTF. CDR3 DNA sequence: TGTGCCAGCAGCTCCCGACAGGGGGCGGTTATTGGCTACACCTTC.

V and J are TRBV18 and TRBJ2-2, with D hard to call. In germline, CDR1 is KGHSH, CDR2 LQKENI. V was trimmed by 5 bases and J by 5 bases, leaving 6 bases between them. This CDR3 region has 12 residues. The CDR3 loop is CASSGATGELFF. The CDR3 nucleotides read TGTGCCAGCTCAGGTGCGACCGGGGAGCTGTTTTTT.

The chain couples TRBV28 to TRBJ2-1; a weak D match, TRBD2 (7 bases). The length of the CDR3 is 15 residues. The V end was cut by 6 bases, the J end by 7 bases, with 19 bases between. Germline V CDR1 and CDR2: MDHEN, SYDVKM. CDR3 protein: CASSHGGGSGNEQFF. CDR3 in DNA: TGTGCCAGCAGCCATGGGGGCGGGAGTGGGAATGAGCAGTTCTTC. The whole variable domain, remainder taken from reference TRBV28 and TRBJ2-1, is DVKVTQSSRYLVKRTGEKVFLECVQDMDHENMFWYRQDPGLGLRLIYFSYDVKMKEKGDIPEGYSVSREKKERFSLILESASTNQTSMYLCASSHGGGSGNEQFFGPGTRLTVL.

V is TRBV7-2 and J is TRBJ2-7; 11 positions agree with TRBD1. Germline CDR1 and CDR2: SGHTA and FQGNSA. The CDR3 totals 14 residues. V lost 3 bases and J lost 6; bases outside the gene matches: 4. CDR3 sequence reads: CASSFGQGAREQYF. In DNA, the CDR3 is TGTGCCAGCAGCTTCGGACAGGGGGCCCGCGAGCAGTACTTC.

This clone was recorded once. The V and J genes are TRBV5-1 and TRBJ2-1, with 9 bases aligning to TRBD2. Germline assignment: CDR1 SGHRS and CDR2 YFSETQ. V lost 5 bases to trimming and J lost 0 bases; unmatched junction nucleotides: 18. The CDR3 covers 20 residues. This CDR3 is CASSQLAGGGVTSSYNEQFF. The CDR3, as DNA: TGCGCCAGCAGTCAACTAGCGGGTGGGGGTGTGACCTCCTCCTACAATGAGCAGTTCTTC.

A few counts support this clone. V is TRBV2 and J is TRBJ1-6; D perhaps matches TRBD1 (6 bases). CDR3 length equals 11 residues. V gave up 6 bases and J gave up 12 bases, with 9 bases separating them. Germline loops: CDR1 SNHLY, CDR2 FYNNEI. The CDR3: CASRGTLPLHF. CDR3 DNA: TGTGCCAGCAGGGGGACATTACCCCTCCACTTT.

The chain links TRBV2 to TRBJ1-2; 8 bases agree with TRBD1. V lost 6 bases and J lost 4; bases outside the gene matches: 7. The CDR3 runs to 14 residues. Germline CDR1 is SNHLY and CDR2 is FYNNEI. CDR3: CASSPLGTGYGYTF. Here the CDR3 DNA reads TGTGCCAGCAGCCCCCTGGGGACAGGCTATGGCTACACCTTC. Drawing the rest from reference TRBV2 and TRBJ1-2, the complete variable domain is EPEVTQTPSHQVTQMGQEVILRCVPISNHLYFYWYRQILGQKVEFLVSFYNNEISEKSEIFDDQFSVERPDGSNFTLKIRSTKLEDSAMYFCASSPLGTGYGYTFGSGTRLTVV.

This sequence joins TRBV19 and TRBJ1-1; TRBD1 agrees at 8 bases. The germline V gene encodes CDR1 LNHDA and CDR2 SQIVND (reference sequence). Trimming at V came to 2 bases and at J to 2 bases, leaving 4 bases not matched to a gene. The CDR3 has 15 amino acids. Written as DNA, the CDR3 is TGTGCCAGTAGTATAAGGGACAGGAGAAACACTGAAGCTTTCTTT. This sequence encodes CASSIRDRRNTEAFF.

This chain uses TRBV18 with TRBJ2-7; no definite D call. Trimming took 2 bases from V and 3 from J, leaving 8 bases between them. The CDR3 sequence is 13 residues long. CDR1 and CDR2 (germline): KGHSH, LQKENI. CDR3 coding DNA: TGTGCCAGCTCACCAGCGGCCAACTACGAGCAGTACTTC. Translated, it gives CASSPAANYEQYF.

This chain joins TRBV7-2 and TRBJ2-7; 14 bases map to TRBD2. The V gene's germline CDR1 is SGHTA and CDR2 FQGNSA. CDR3 length equals 16 residues. V shed 5 bases and J 3 bases; nucleotides not matched to a gene: 6. CDR3 in amino acids: CASSPGTSGSFYEQYF. The CDR3 nucleotides read TGTGCCAGCAGCCCGGGGACTAGCGGGAGTTTCTACGAGCAGTACTTC.

This sequence joins TRBV7-2 and TRBJ2-7; D ambiguous. Germline V gives CDR1 SGHTA, CDR2 FQGNSA. Trimming stripped 5 bases from V and 2 bases from J, with 13 bases between. This CDR3 is built from 14 residues. The CDR3 nucleotides read TGTGCCAGCAGCCCAAGTTTAGCAGCCTACGAGCAGTACTTC. It encodes CASSPSLAAYEQYF.

This clone was detected a few times. This chain links TRBV12-5 with TRBJ2-2, with no clear D. Per the germline V gene, CDR1 is LGHNT and CDR2 is FRNRAP. CDR3 size: 12 residues. V was clipped by 2 bases and J by 6 bases, with 4 bases between them. The CDR3 DNA is TGTGCTAGTGGTTTGCGGGCCGGGGAGCTGTTTTTT. Protein product: CASGLRAGELFF.

The chain uses TRBV7-8 and TRBJ2-1; 10 bases fit TRBD2. Germline V gene lookup returns CDR1 SGHVS and CDR2 FQNEAQ. The CDR3 loop spans 16 amino acids. J gave up 4 bases and V 1 base, and 4 bases lay outside the gene matches. CDR3 nucleotides: TGTGCCAGCAGCTTAGTGGCTAGCGGGGGATACAATGAGCAGTTCTTC. Translation gives CASSLVASGGYNEQFF.

The genes are TRBV5-1 and TRBJ1-1; D remains unclear. V gave up 2 bases and J gave up 8 bases, with 7 bases separating them. Germline V gives CDR1 SGHRS, CDR2 YFSETQ. The CDR3 contains 11 residues. This CDR3 is CASSFNQEAFF. The CDR3 coding sequence is TGCGCCAGCAGCTTCAATCAAGAAGCTTTCTTT. The full variable domain, rest sourced from reference TRBV5-1 and TRBJ1-1, is KAGVTQTPRYLIKTRGQQVTLSCSPISGHRSVSWYQQTPGQGLQFLFEYFSETQRNKGNFPGRFSGRQFSNSRSEMNVSTLELGDSALYLCASSFNQEAFFGQGTRLTVV.

The V and J genes are TRBV11-3 and TRBJ1-1; a possible D gene is TRBD1 (6 bases). The germline gives CDR1 SGHNT, CDR2 YENEEA. The CDR3 is 16 amino acids. V was pared by 0 bases and J by 1 base, with 12 bases between. The CDR3 DNA reads as TGTGCCAGCAGCTTAGATGGGACAAAGAAGAACACTGAAGCTTTCTTT. The encoded protein is CASSLDGTKKNTEAFF. The variable domain in full, completed from reference TRBV11-3 and TRBJ1-1, reads EAGVVQSPRYKIIEKKQPVAFWCNPISGHNTLYWYLQNLGQGPELLIRYENEEAVDDSQLPKDRFSAERLKGVDSTLKIQPAELGDSAVYLCASSLDGTKKNTEAFFGQGTRLTVV.

This sequence joins TRBV27 and TRBJ2-7; 9 bases fit TRBD1. The CDR3 loop spans 15 amino acids. The V and J ends lost 5 bases and 1 base, in that order; junction bases with no gene match: 6. Germline V lookup: CDR1 MNHEY, CDR2 SMNVEV (reference sequence). For the CDR3, the DNA is TGTGCCAGCAGTGCCCGCGGACAGGGGTCCTACGAGCAGTACTTC. Translated, it gives CASSARGQGSYEQYF.

The chain employs TRBV5-4 and TRBJ2-1, with TRBD2 matching over 10 bases. Per the germline V gene, CDR1 is SGHNT and CDR2 is YYREEE (reference sequence). The CDR3 runs to 15 residues. The junction had 3 bases not matched to a gene; V was cut back by 2 bases and J by 4 bases. Written as DNA, the CDR3 is TGTGCCAGCAGCTTCGGACTAGCGGATTACAATGAGCAGTTCTTC. It specifies CASSFGLADYNEQFF. Combining the CDR3 with reference TRBV5-4 and TRBJ2-1 gives the whole variable domain ETGVTQSPTHLIKTRGQQVTLRCSSQSGHNTVSWYQQALGQGPQFIFQYYREEENGRGNFPPRFSGLQFPNYSSELNVNALELDDSALYLCASSFGLADYNEQFFGPGTRLTVL.

The V call is TRBV30, the J call TRBJ2-7, with D unresolved. Trimming stripped 6 bases from V and 0 bases from J, with 6 bases between. The CDR3 is made up of 11 amino acids. The V gene's germline CDR1 is GTSNPN and CDR2 SVGIG (reference sequence). The chain's CDR3 is CACSSSYEQYF. CDR3 in DNA: TGTGCCTGTTCCAGCTCCTACGAGCAGTACTTC.

The chain uses TRBV4-2 and TRBJ1-1; D gene uncertain. Germline CDR1 LGHNA, CDR2 YNFKEQ. The CDR3 loop spans 14 amino acids. Deletions cut 4 bases from V and 0 bases from J, with 9 bases between. CDR3 amino acids: CASSPQILNTEAFF. Written as DNA, the CDR3 is TGTGCCAGCAGCCCTCAGATACTGAACACTGAAGCTTTCTTT.

This sequence joins TRBV29-1 and TRBJ1-5; TRBD1 agrees at 8 bases. V gave up 4 bases and J gave up 0 bases; unmatched junction bases: 2. Germline CDR1 reads SQVTM; CDR2 reads ANQGSEA. The CDR3 runs 14 residues. CDR3 DNA: TGCAGCGTTGGACAGGGGAATAGCAATCAGCCCCAGCATTTT. Translating gives CSVGQGNSNQPQHF.

The chain carries TRBV11-2 and TRBJ2-2; D not resolved. This CDR3 contains 11 residues. In germline, CDR1 is SGHAT, CDR2 FQNNGV. Trimming cost V 3 bases and J 7 bases, with 3 bases left between them. In nucleotides, the CDR3 is TGTGCCAGCAGCTTTGGCGGGGAGCTGTTTTTT. Translated: CASSFGGELFF.

The chain is built from TRBV6-1 and TRBJ1-2, with a tentative D call TRBD1 (6 bases). Germline V gene data show CDR1 as MNHNS and CDR2 as SASEGT. This CDR3 has 14 residues. Trimming took 2 bases from V and 3 from J, leaving 10 bases between them. CDR3 in DNA: TGTGCCAGCAGTGAACCAGGGGAATACTATGGCTACACCTTC. Residues: CASSEPGEYYGYTF.

This clone was counted only a few times. CDR3 coding DNA: TGCGCCGCGGGTCGGGCGGGAGGGCGATATGAGCAGTTCTTC. It codes for CAAGRAGGRYEQFF. The V call is TRBV10-2, the J call TRBJ2-1; 9 nucleotides line up with TRBD2. Germline V lookup: CDR1 WSHSY, CDR2 SAAADI. Germline trimming cut 11 bases from V and 8 bases from J; bases unmatched to any gene: 13. This CDR3 region has 14 residues.

This clone was seen once. The V call is TRBV11-2, the J call TRBJ2-3, with D possibly being TRBD1 or TRBD2 (6 bases each). Germline CDR1 and CDR2: SGHAT and FQNNGV. Trimming left V 6 bases short and J 6 bases short, with 28 bases between. This CDR3 has 18 residues. The CDR3 is CASSHTGAGALVSDTQYF. CDR3 in DNA: TGTGCCAGCAGTCATACGGGGGCCGGAGCCCTTGTTTCGGATACGCAGTATTTT.

This chain links TRBV5-5 with TRBJ2-4; the D gene could be TRBD1 or TRBD2 (5 bases each). Germline-derived CDR1 and CDR2 are SGHKS and YYEKEE (reference sequence). Trimming shortened V by 4 bases and J by 7 bases, and 18 bases separated the two germline ends. The CDR3 totals 15 residues. The CDR3 region is CASSHPGTDVNIQYF. Here the CDR3 DNA reads TGTGCCAGCAGCCATCCCGGGACGGACGTTAACATTCAGTACTTC. The full variable domain, with the rest looked up from reference TRBV5-5 and TRBJ2-4, is DAGVTQSPTHLIKTRGQQVTLRCSPISGHKSVSWYQQVLGQGPQFIFQYYEKEERGRGNFPDRFSARQFPNYSSELNVNALLLGDSALYLCASSHPGTDVNIQYFGAGTRLSVL.